These T cell receptor beta chains were read from a single sample in a study of OX40 agonist ivuxolimab in advanced cancers. Sequenced by immunoSEQ multiplex PCR; TCRdb stores in-frame clones only, minus some. Of 77,000 or so clones in the sample, roughly 87% were seen once. Material: CD4+ or CD8+ T cells sorted from blood, obtained in a trial of the OX40 agonist ivuxolimab. Receptors originate from an adult with an advanced solid tumor such as melanoma, head and neck, liver or kidney cancer. Each CDR3 is given with its conserved first and last residue. Fields, in order: V gene, D gene, J gene, clone size, CDR3 protein, CDR3 DNA. D genes are given only for firm matches. Clone size appears in some rows only: once, few, many, or a class for an expanded clone.

V gene: TRBV7-6
D gene: -
J gene: TRBJ2-3
clone size: once
CDR3 protein: CASSLFSPSTDTQYF
CDR3 DNA: TGTGCCAGCAGCTTATTCTCTCCTTCCACAGATACGCAGTATTTT

V gene: TRBV6-6
D gene: TRBD1
J gene: TRBJ1-3
clone size: -
CDR3 protein: CASQGASGNTIYF
CDR3 DNA: TGTGCCAGTCAGGGGGCGTCAGGAAACACCATATATTTT

V gene: TRBV11-3
D gene: -
J gene: TRBJ2-1
clone size: -
CDR3 protein: CASSFQGLYNEQFF
CDR3 DNA: TGTGCCAGCAGCTTCCAGGGGCTCTACAATGAGCAGTTCTTC

V gene: TRBV5-1
D gene: TRBD1
J gene: TRBJ2-1
clone size: -
CDR3 protein: CASSLQGGYNEQFF
CDR3 DNA: TGCGCCAGCAGCTTACAGGGGGGCTACAATGAGCAGTTCTTC

V gene: TRBV2
D gene: -
J gene: TRBJ2-6
clone size: once
CDR3 protein: CASSEEFGANVLTF
CDR3 DNA: TGTGCCAGCAGTGAAGAGTTTGGGGCCAACGTCCTGACTTTC

V gene: TRBV27
D gene: -
J gene: TRBJ2-5
clone size: -
CDR3 protein: CASHTGHKETQYF
CDR3 DNA: TGTGCCAGCCACACGGGACACAAAGAGACCCAGTACTTC

V gene: TRBV5-4
D gene: -
J gene: TRBJ2-5
clone size: -
CDR3 protein: CASSLWQGETQYF
CDR3 DNA: TGTGCCAGCAGCTTGTGGCAGGGGGAGACCCAGTACTTC

V gene: TRBV5-4
D gene: -
J gene: TRBJ1-1
clone size: -
CDR3 protein: CASSSGAAVTEAFF
CDR3 DNA: TGTGCCAGCAGCTCCGGTGCGGCAGTTACTGAAGCTTTCTTT

V gene: TRBV7-2
D gene: -
J gene: TRBJ2-5
clone size: -
CDR3 protein: CASSAGSGKTQYF
CDR3 DNA: TGTGCCAGCAGCGCGGGAAGTGGGAAGACCCAGTACTTC

V gene: TRBV5-1
D gene: -
J gene: TRBJ1-2
clone size: -
CDR3 protein: CASSFRPTGGYGYTF
CDR3 DNA: TGCGCCAGCAGCTTTAGGCCGACCGGGGGGTATGGCTACACCTTC

V gene: TRBV18
D gene: -
J gene: TRBJ2-7
clone size: once
CDR3 protein: CASSPLGLGFYEQYF
CDR3 DNA: TGTGCCAGCTCACCCCTAGGCCTGGGGTTCTACGAGCAGTACTTC

V gene: TRBV28
D gene: TRBD2
J gene: TRBJ2-7
clone size: -
CDR3 protein: CASSTGLAREQYF
CDR3 DNA: TGTGCCAGCAGTACGGGACTAGCCCGCGAGCAGTACTTC

V gene: TRBV7-9
D gene: -
J gene: TRBJ1-1
clone size: -
CDR3 protein: CASSLPAGEGNTEAFF
CDR3 DNA: TGTGCCAGCAGCTTACCCGCTGGGGAAGGGAACACTGAAGCTTTCTTT

V gene: TRBV15
D gene: -
J gene: TRBJ1-3
clone size: -
CDR3 protein: CATRPIGGNTIYF
CDR3 DNA: TGTGCCACCCGTCCAATTGGTGGAAACACCATATATTTT

V gene: TRBV11-2
D gene: -
J gene: TRBJ1-1
clone size: -
CDR3 protein: CASSLVGQIEAFF
CDR3 DNA: TGTGCCAGCAGCTTAGTTGGTCAGATAGAAGCTTTCTTT

V gene: TRBV14
D gene: TRBD2
J gene: TRBJ2-3
clone size: -
CDR3 protein: CASSHLTSGSTDTQYF
CDR3 DNA: TGTGCCAGCAGCCATTTGACTAGCGGGAGCACAGATACGCAGTATTTT

V gene: TRBV18
D gene: TRBD1
J gene: TRBJ1-1
clone size: -
CDR3 protein: CASSPDRDSEAFF
CDR3 DNA: TGTGCCAGCTCGCCCGACAGGGACTCTGAAGCTTTCTTT

V gene: TRBV9
D gene: TRBD2
J gene: TRBJ2-5
clone size: -
CDR3 protein: CASSVTSGSRTQYF
CDR3 DNA: TGTGCCAGCAGCGTGACTAGCGGGAGTCGGACCCAGTACTTC

V gene: TRBV19
D gene: -
J gene: TRBJ1-1
clone size: -
CDR3 protein: CATGWREGATEAFF
CDR3 DNA: TGTGCCACGGGGTGGCGAGAGGGAGCCACTGAAGCTTTCTTT

V gene: TRBV9
D gene: -
J gene: TRBJ2-2
clone size: -
CDR3 protein: CASSVDLTNTGELFF
CDR3 DNA: TGTGCCAGCAGCGTAGACCTGACGAACACCGGGGAGCTGTTTTTT

V gene: TRBV6-6
D gene: TRBD1
J gene: TRBJ1-1
clone size: -
CDR3 protein: CASREGGSNTEAFF
CDR3 DNA: TGTGCCAGCAGAGAAGGGGGCTCGAACACTGAAGCTTTCTTT

V gene: TRBV15
D gene: TRBD2
J gene: TRBJ2-3
clone size: -
CDR3 protein: CATSSQWTSDTQYF
CDR3 DNA: TGTGCCACCAGCTCCCAGTGGACTAGCGATACGCAGTATTTT

V gene: TRBV9
D gene: -
J gene: TRBJ1-2
clone size: -
CDR3 protein: CASSAQTRRGIRYGYTF
CDR3 DNA: TGTGCCAGCAGCGCCCAGACCCGACGGGGGATCCGCTATGGCTACACCTTC

V gene: TRBV27
D gene: TRBD2
J gene: TRBJ2-7
clone size: -
CDR3 protein: CASSLAGGPGEQYF
CDR3 DNA: TGTGCCAGCAGTCTAGCGGGAGGGCCGGGTGAGCAGTACTTC

V gene: TRBV4-1
D gene: -
J gene: TRBJ2-7
clone size: -
CDR3 protein: CASSQVPGWSYEQYF
CDR3 DNA: TGCGCCAGCAGCCAAGTCCCGGGTTGGTCCTACGAGCAGTACTTC

V gene: TRBV29-1
D gene: TRBD2
J gene: TRBJ2-3
clone size: -
CDR3 protein: CSVEGGELAGGTDTQYF
CDR3 DNA: TGCAGCGTTGAAGGCGGGGAACTAGCGGGAGGCACAGATACGCAGTATTTT

V gene: TRBV5-1
D gene: -
J gene: TRBJ2-1
clone size: -
CDR3 protein: CASSLDGTINEQFF
CDR3 DNA: TGCGCCAGCAGCTTGGATGGTACCATCAATGAGCAGTTCTTC

V gene: TRBV4-1
D gene: -
J gene: TRBJ2-7
clone size: -
CDR3 protein: CASSQGYRRYEQYF
CDR3 DNA: TGCGCCAGCAGCCAAGGGTACAGGCGCTACGAGCAGTACTTC

V gene: TRBV6-1
D gene: -
J gene: TRBJ2-7
clone size: -
CDR3 protein: CAVRQERYEQYF
CDR3 DNA: TGTGCCGTCCGACAGGAAAGGTACGAGCAGTACTTC

V gene: TRBV4-1
D gene: TRBD1
J gene: TRBJ2-7
clone size: -
CDR3 protein: CASSQPTGTGPYEQYF
CDR3 DNA: TGCGCCAGCAGCCAACCCACCGGGACAGGGCCATACGAGCAGTACTTC

V gene: TRBV4-2
D gene: -
J gene: TRBJ2-2
clone size: -
CDR3 protein: CASSQARGGSGELFF
CDR3 DNA: TGTGCCAGCAGCCAAGCCCGGGGTGGGAGCGGGGAGCTGTTTTTT

V gene: TRBV19
D gene: TRBD1
J gene: TRBJ1-6
clone size: -
CDR3 protein: CASSILGQGGNSPLHF
CDR3 DNA: TGTGCCAGTAGTATCTTAGGACAGGGTGGGAATTCACCCCTCCACTTT

V gene: TRBV2
D gene: TRBD2
J gene: TRBJ2-1
clone size: -
CDR3 protein: CAQQGLAREQFF
CDR3 DNA: TGTGCCCAGCAAGGACTAGCACGAGAGCAGTTCTTC

V gene: TRBV10-3
D gene: TRBD1
J gene: TRBJ2-7
clone size: -
CDR3 protein: CAISGDRDGTMYSYEQYF
CDR3 DNA: TGTGCCATCAGTGGGGACAGGGACGGGACGATGTACTCCTACGAGCAGTACTTC

V gene: TRBV4-1
D gene: TRBD2
J gene: TRBJ2-7
clone size: -
CDR3 protein: CASSRRPAGTSDSYEQYF
CDR3 DNA: TGCGCCAGCAGCCGCAGACCAGCCGGGACTAGCGACTCCTACGAGCAGTACTTC

V gene: TRBV5-1
D gene: -
J gene: TRBJ2-5
clone size: -
CDR3 protein: CASSLGLAHFQETQYF
CDR3 DNA: TGCGCCAGCAGCTTGGGGCTAGCCCACTTCCAAGAGACCCAGTACTTC

V gene: TRBV25-1
D gene: -
J gene: TRBJ2-5
clone size: -
CDR3 protein: CASSDLGRAQETQYF
CDR3 DNA: TGTGCCAGCAGTGACTTGGGCAGGGCCCAAGAGACCCAGTACTTC

V gene: TRBV28
D gene: TRBD1
J gene: TRBJ2-7
clone size: -
CDR3 protein: CASRRDRGFHEQYF
CDR3 DNA: TGTGCCAGCAGACGGGACAGGGGGTTCCACGAGCAGTACTTC

V gene: TRBV5-1
D gene: -
J gene: TRBJ2-5
clone size: -
CDR3 protein: CASTAGRETQYF
CDR3 DNA: TGCGCCAGCACGGCAGGGCGGGAGACCCAGTACTTC

V gene: TRBV19
D gene: -
J gene: TRBJ1-5
clone size: -
CDR3 protein: CASSWKGGNQPQHF
CDR3 DNA: TGTGCCAGTAGTTGGAAAGGGGGGAATCAGCCCCAGCATTTT

V gene: TRBV5-1
D gene: -
J gene: TRBJ1-2
clone size: -
CDR3 protein: CASSVGPTNYGYTF
CDR3 DNA: TGCGCCAGCAGCGTGGGACCTACTAACTATGGCTACACCTTC

V gene: TRBV7-2
D gene: -
J gene: TRBJ1-3
clone size: -
CDR3 protein: CASSLERVGTLSGNTIYF
CDR3 DNA: TGTGCCAGCAGCTTAGAGAGGGTAGGGACACTTTCTGGAAACACCATATATTTT

V gene: TRBV6-1
D gene: TRBD1
J gene: TRBJ1-5
clone size: -
CDR3 protein: CASSDRQGHQPQHF
CDR3 DNA: TGTGCCAGCAGTGACCGACAGGGACATCAGCCCCAGCATTTT

V gene: TRBV28
D gene: -
J gene: TRBJ2-4
clone size: -
CDR3 protein: CASSLWSGEGQGIQYF
CDR3 DNA: TGTGCCAGCAGTTTATGGTCAGGAGAGGGCCAGGGTATTCAGTACTTC

V gene: TRBV11-2
D gene: -
J gene: TRBJ2-5
clone size: -
CDR3 protein: CASRERGGQETQYF
CDR3 DNA: TGTGCCAGCAGGGAAAGGGGGGGGCAAGAGACCCAGTACTTC

V gene: TRBV5-4
D gene: -
J gene: TRBJ2-3
clone size: -
CDR3 protein: CASSAQGADTQYF
CDR3 DNA: TGTGCCAGCAGCGCCCAGGGTGCAGATACGCAGTATTTT

V gene: TRBV7-3
D gene: -
J gene: TRBJ2-1
clone size: -
CDR3 protein: CASSQAPVSYNEQFF
CDR3 DNA: TGTGCCAGCAGCCAAGCCCCAGTTTCCTACAATGAGCAGTTCTTC

V gene: TRBV5-1
D gene: -
J gene: TRBJ2-2
clone size: -
CDR3 protein: CASSLVGRSTGELFF
CDR3 DNA: TGCGCCAGCAGCTTGGTGGGTCGGAGCACCGGGGAGCTGTTTTTT

V gene: TRBV27
D gene: -
J gene: TRBJ1-2
clone size: -
CDR3 protein: CASSLSHTGYYGYTF
CDR3 DNA: TGTGCCAGCAGTTTATCCCACACAGGGTACTATGGCTACACCTTC

V gene: TRBV28
D gene: -
J gene: TRBJ2-7
clone size: -
CDR3 protein: CASNSHPGAYEQYF
CDR3 DNA: TGTGCCAGCAATTCTCACCCGGGGGCGTACGAGCAGTACTTC

V gene: TRBV5-6
D gene: -
J gene: TRBJ2-3
clone size: -
CDR3 protein: CASSLAVARGADTQYF
CDR3 DNA: TGTGCCAGCAGCTTGGCCGTAGCGAGGGGGGCAGATACGCAGTATTTT

V gene: TRBV7-8
D gene: TRBD1
J gene: TRBJ2-7
clone size: -
CDR3 protein: CASSFDRGNEQYF
CDR3 DNA: TGTGCCAGCAGCTTCGACAGGGGTAACGAGCAGTACTTC

V gene: TRBV29-1
D gene: -
J gene: TRBJ1-1
clone size: -
CDR3 protein: CSVDPDSAEAFF
CDR3 DNA: TGCAGCGTTGATCCCGACAGTGCTGAAGCTTTCTTT

V gene: TRBV5-6
D gene: -
J gene: TRBJ2-3
clone size: -
CDR3 protein: CASSLDRTDTQYF
CDR3 DNA: TGTGCCAGCAGCTTGGACCGCACAGATACGCAGTATTTT